These 21 T cell receptor beta chains share one sample of origin, sequenced in a study of metastatic and nonmetastatic thyroid tumors (dated by TCRdb to 2019 to 2021). The method was PCR. The sequencer listed for this sample is Illumina HiSeq 4000. The public reads were quality trimmed at Q25 with fastp and then assembled into clones with MiXCR by TCRdb, keeping productive beta chains. This sample has approximately 14,000 clones in its table, and about 3.5% of those were observed once. The ten largest clonotypes hold 27% of the sample. Before undergoing thyroid surgery, none of the patients had been given any kind of treatment. Material for sequencing was tumor tissue. The source of these receptors is a female donor with papillary thyroid cancer or a benign thyroid nodule (not recorded which). Some clones in this sample may be carry-over from other donors' samples.

The genes are TRBV11-2 and TRBJ1-1, with unresolved D. CDR3 length: 12 residues. The V gene's germline CDR1 is SGHAT and CDR2 FQNNGV. Trimming pared 3 bases from V and 8 bases from J, leaving 10 bases between. The DNA for the CDR3 is TGTGCCAGCAGCTTGCAACCGCCCGAAGCTTTCTTT. It yields the protein CASSLQPPEAFF.

The chain recombines TRBV9 with TRBJ1-5, with a possible D match to TRBD1 (5 bases). Germline assignment: CDR1 SGDLS and CDR2 YYNGEE. The CDR3 totals 15 residues. The V end was cut by 0 bases, the J end by 1 base, with 8 bases between. In DNA form, the CDR3 reads TGTGCCAGCAGCGTAGACGGGGGAAGCAATCAGCCCCAGCATTTT. Residues: CASSVDGGSNQPQHF.

The table lists this clone with a few counts. V usage is TRBV3-1 and J usage is TRBJ2-7, with 8 positions matching TRBD1. The length of the CDR3 is 18 residues. Germline-derived CDR1 and CDR2 are LGHDT and YNNKEL (reference sequence). V shed 1 base, J shed 3 bases, and the junction held 14 bases outside the gene matches. The CDR3 bases are TGTGCCAGCAGCCAAGGCCCAGGCAGGGGGCGCTTAGTCTACGAGCAGTACTTC. It codes for CASSQGPGRGRLVYEQYF.

The rearrangement links TRBV27 to TRBJ1-5; D call uncertain. The CDR3 length is 17 residues. Trimming removed 6 bases from V and 0 bases from J, with 18 bases in between. The V gene's germline CDR1 is MNHEY and CDR2 SMNVEV (reference sequence). The DNA of the CDR3 is TGTGCCAGCAGACCAGACGGGAGAGGGCATAGCAATCAGCCCCAGCATTTT. Its protein is CASRPDGRGHSNQPQHF.

The genes are TRBV28 and TRBJ2-5, with 12 nucleotides matching TRBD2. CDR1 and CDR2 from the germline V gene are MDHEN and SYDVKM. This CDR3 comprises 17 residues. V trimming: 5 bases; J trimming: 7 bases; junction bases outside the gene matches: 14. The CDR3 nucleotides are TGTGCCAGCAGTCAACCGGGACTAGCGGGTGGCCGAAGGACCCAGTACTTC. It specifies CASSQPGLAGGRRTQYF.

This clone was observed a few times. The chain links TRBV20-1 to TRBJ2-7; D perhaps matches TRBD2 (6 bases). V was cut by 1 base and J by 5 bases, with 12 bases left in between. The CDR3 runs 13 residues. Germline lookup yields CDR1 DFQATT and CDR2 SNEGSKA (reference sequence). The CDR3 DNA is TGCAGTGCTAGAGCTGGAGGGCCTAACGAGCAGTACTTC. It encodes CSARAGGPNEQYF.

The sample holds a few counts of this clone. This chain uses TRBV19 with TRBJ2-1; TRBD2 is a possible D gene (5 bases). V was cut by 6 bases and J by 7 bases, with 10 bases left in between. This CDR3 has 12 amino acids. Germline V CDR1 and CDR2: LNHDA, SQIVND (reference sequence). The CDR3 loop reads CASRIGMNEQFF. The CDR3 DNA is TGTGCCAGTAGAATCGGGATGAATGAGCAGTTCTTC.

The genes are TRBV9 and TRBJ1-2; D is undetermined. Germline CDR1 and CDR2: SGDLS and YYNGEE. V lost 3 bases to trimming and J lost 3 bases, with 15 bases between them. The CDR3 loop spans 15 amino acids. The DNA of the CDR3 is TGTGCCAGCAGCGCCACACCGGGAGGTGACTATGGCTACACCTTC. This sequence encodes CASSATPGGDYGYTF.

CDR3 coding DNA: TGCAGTGCTATAGGACGCTCCTACAATGAGCAGTTCTTC. It specifies CSAIGRSYNEQFF. This chain uses TRBV20-1 with TRBJ2-1, with unresolved D. V shed 4 bases and J shed 0 bases, with 7 bases lying between them. Germline-derived CDR1 and CDR2 are DFQATT and SNEGSKA (reference sequence). The CDR3 extends over 13 amino acids.

The chain uses TRBV28 and TRBJ2-1; 10 bases map to TRBD2. Germline trimming cut 6 bases from V and 9 bases from J; bases unmatched to any gene: 17. The CDR3 length is 17 residues. Germline values: CDR1 MDHEN, CDR2 SYDVKM. This CDR3 is CASSYNPGASGSSEQFF. For the CDR3, the DNA is TGTGCCAGCAGCTACAACCCTGGGGCTAGCGGGAGCAGTGAGCAGTTCTTC.

This chain connects TRBV6-1 to TRBJ1-5; D is unresolved. Trimming took 3 bases from V and 5 from J, leaving 5 bases between them. CDR3 length: 12 residues. Germline V lookup: CDR1 MNHNS, CDR2 SASEGT. Here the CDR3 reads CASSESHQPQHF. The CDR3 bases are TGTGCCAGCAGTGAGAGCCATCAGCCCCAGCATTTT.

The chain joins TRBV6-1 to TRBJ1-2, with TRBD1 matching over 10 bases. Germline V gives CDR1 MNHNS, CDR2 SASEGT. The CDR3 consists of 16 residues. V trimming: 6 bases; J trimming: 6 bases; junction bases outside the gene matches: 13. CDR3 amino acids: CASRIPGQGPFDGYTF. CDR3 in DNA: TGTGCCAGCAGGATCCCGGGACAGGGGCCTTTCGATGGCTACACCTTC.

This clone was found a few times. The V call is TRBV12-3 or TRBV12-4, the J call TRBJ1-1, with 9 bases aligning to TRBD1. This CDR3 has 13 amino acids. Trimming removed 6 bases from V and 5 bases from J; junction bases left unmatched: 4. DNA of the CDR3: TGTGCCAGCAGGACAGGGGGGGCGACTGAAGCTTTCTTT. Amino acids: CASRTGGATEAFF.

In its sample, this clone was seen a few times. V and J are TRBV6-2 or TRBV6-3 and TRBJ1-3; D gene uncertain. The V gene lost 6 bases and the J gene lost 8 bases, with 5 bases spanning the gap. CDR3 length: 10 amino acids. Germline assignment: CDR1 MNHEY and CDR2 SVGEGT. The chain's CDR3 is CASSEHTIYF. CDR3 nucleotide sequence: TGTGCCAGCAGCGAGCACACCATATATTTT.

About this clone: The junction and the germline gene differ at one end; a read error may be behind it. The rearrangement joins TRBV6-2 or TRBV6-3 to TRBJ2-7, with D perhaps TRBD2 (6 bases). Germline V gene data show CDR1 as MNHEY and CDR2 as SVGEGT. CDR3 length equals 14 residues. The CDR3 reads CASSYSRRVDYLVF. The CDR3 bases are TGTGCCAGCAGTTACTCGAGGAGAGTGGACTACCTAGTTTTC.

The genes are TRBV5-1 and TRBJ1-4; possibly TRBD1 for D (5 bases). V was pared by 2 bases and J by 7 bases, with 6 bases between. Germline values: CDR1 SGHRS, CDR2 YFSETQ. This CDR3 has 12 residues. The CDR3 region is CASSLTGEKLFF. The CDR3 coding sequence is TGCGCCAGCAGCTTAACAGGTGAAAAACTGTTTTTT.

The chain has TRBV20-1 and TRBJ2-1; perhaps TRBD1 as D (6 bases). V dropped 4 bases and J dropped 8 bases, with 21 bases sitting between them. The CDR3 runs to 15 residues. The V gene's germline CDR1 is DFQATT and CDR2 SNEGSKA (reference sequence). CDR3 sequence (DNA): TGCAGTGCTACAGACCCTAGTAGGGGGTTCGATGAGCAGTTCTTC. Translating gives CSATDPSRGFDEQFF.

The rearrangement uses TRBV6-2 or TRBV6-3 and TRBJ1-6, with TRBD1 matching over 7 bases. Germline loops: CDR1 MNHEY, CDR2 SVGEGT. The CDR3 covers 14 residues. After removal of 2 bases from V and 5 bases from J, the junction contained 0 bases not matched to a gene. This CDR3 is CASSYDRDNSPLHF. CDR3 coding DNA: TGTGCCAGCAGTTACGACAGGGATAATTCACCCCTCCACTTT.

The chain uses TRBV18 and TRBJ2-1; D may be TRBD2 (5 bases). Trimming removed 6 bases at V and 8 bases at J, with 32 bases between. This CDR3 is built from 19 residues. Germline V CDR1 and CDR2: KGHSH, LQKENI. CDR3 region: CASSPKLTGAGVGSDEQFF. CDR3 nucleotide sequence: TGTGCCAGCTCCCCAAAACTTACGGGCGCGGGCGTCGGATCGGATGAGCAGTTCTTC.

This sequence joins TRBV10-3 and TRBJ2-3; tentatively, D is TRBD2 (7 bases). This CDR3 has 16 amino acids. Germline V gives CDR1 ENHRY, CDR2 SYGVKD. Trimming pared 0 bases from V and 1 base from J, leaving 11 bases between. CDR3 amino acids: CAISESGAGGTDTQYF. The CDR3 nucleotides read TGTGCCATCAGTGAGTCGGGGGCGGGAGGCACAGATACGCAGTATTTT.

This clone was counted a few times. The chain employs TRBV6-2 or TRBV6-3 and TRBJ2-6; D unresolved. V dropped 5 bases and J dropped 1 base, with 9 bases sitting between them. CDR1 and CDR2 (germline): MNHEY, SVGEGT. The CDR3 contains 15 residues. For the CDR3, the DNA is TGTGCCAGCAGTGACACAGATTCTGGGGCCAACGTCCTGACTTTC. This codes for CASSDTDSGANVLTF.